This T cell receptor beta chain was obtained from a study of T cell repertoires in cytomegalovirus infection. On the study more broadly: Selection of CMV epitopes for the study included recently identified HLA-C-restricted and well-studied HLA-B-restricted ones. Public TCR beta signatures indicated both CMV infection and matching HLA type.

Remarks on this clonotype: Its antigen is not identified.

One entry per CDR3 protein, called by TCRdb with MiXCR from the reads. The sample yields about 160,000 distinct CDR3 sequences, less than 25% seen once. CDR3 length: 14 residues. The V gene lost 0 bases and the J gene lost 3 bases, with 7 bases spanning the gap. Germline CDR1 reads SGHRS; CDR2 reads YFSETQ. The study's findings and limits: The cumulative frequency of public TCR beta families identified carriers of CMV plus the relevant HLA. CMV-specific HLA-C-restricted TCR beta clonotypes dominated the ex vivo response.

The material was CD8+ T cells from cultured PBMCs, obtained from culture after CMV antigen stimulation. This receptor was identified in a human donor in good health (CMV status not recorded). Some clones in this sample may be carry-over from other donors' samples. The chain links TRBV5-1 to TRBJ1-5; D uncertain. This CDR3 reads CASSLGANNQPQHF. The CDR3 nucleotides read TGCGCCAGCAGCTTGGGCGCAAACAATCAGCCCCAGCATTTT.